Many counts were recorded for the clone carrying this T cell receptor (beta chain). Antigen unknown. V lost 2 bases, J lost 12 bases, and 5 bases stayed unmatched. Looked up from germline, CDR1 is MDHEN and CDR2 is SYDVKM. The CDR3 runs 12 residues. This sample's TCRbeta library carried unique molecular identifier barcodes. TCRdb used MiXCR to reprocess the PCR reads, holding one entry per CDR3 protein. Among about 300,000 distinct CDR3 sequences listed, about 7.3% were seen once. The record originates from a study of T-cell reconstitution after alpha-beta-depleted transplantation in children. Broader study findings: At around two months after transplant, the alpha-beta T cells were reportedly derived from several hundred expanded clones that came from non-depleted graft cells. Counts and diversity of T cells one year after transplant came mostly from newly produced T cells. Certain patients had high TCRbeta diversity at day 60, and it came from recipient T cells and thymic progenitors that survived.

This rearrangement joins TRBV28 to TRBJ1-1, with TRBD1 matching 8 bases. This TCR came from a female patient aged 2-15 years who had a stem cell transplant for Fanconi anemia, so the T cells may come from the graft donor. Sequenced material: peripheral blood, taken 360 days after TCRalphabeta/CD19-depleted stem cell transplant. The CDR3 DNA reads TGTGCCAGCAGTTTAAGGGGACAGGCAACTTTCTTT. Amino acids: CASSLRGQATFF.